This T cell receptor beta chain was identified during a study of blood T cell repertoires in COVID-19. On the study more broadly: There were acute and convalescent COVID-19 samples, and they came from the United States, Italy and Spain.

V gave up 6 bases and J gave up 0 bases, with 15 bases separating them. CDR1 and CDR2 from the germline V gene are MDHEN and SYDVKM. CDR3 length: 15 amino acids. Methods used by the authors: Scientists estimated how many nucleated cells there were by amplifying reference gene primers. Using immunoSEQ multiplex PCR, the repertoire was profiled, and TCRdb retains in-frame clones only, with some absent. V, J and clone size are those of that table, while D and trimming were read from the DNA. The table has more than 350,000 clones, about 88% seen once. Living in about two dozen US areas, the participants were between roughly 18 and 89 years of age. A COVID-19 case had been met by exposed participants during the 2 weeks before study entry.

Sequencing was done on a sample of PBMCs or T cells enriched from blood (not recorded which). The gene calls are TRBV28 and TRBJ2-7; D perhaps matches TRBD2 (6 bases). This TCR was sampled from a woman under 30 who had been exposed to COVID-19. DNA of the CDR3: TGTGCCAGCAGCCCTTTAGCGGAAAGCTCCTACGAGCAGTACTTC. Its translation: CASSPLAESSYEQYF.